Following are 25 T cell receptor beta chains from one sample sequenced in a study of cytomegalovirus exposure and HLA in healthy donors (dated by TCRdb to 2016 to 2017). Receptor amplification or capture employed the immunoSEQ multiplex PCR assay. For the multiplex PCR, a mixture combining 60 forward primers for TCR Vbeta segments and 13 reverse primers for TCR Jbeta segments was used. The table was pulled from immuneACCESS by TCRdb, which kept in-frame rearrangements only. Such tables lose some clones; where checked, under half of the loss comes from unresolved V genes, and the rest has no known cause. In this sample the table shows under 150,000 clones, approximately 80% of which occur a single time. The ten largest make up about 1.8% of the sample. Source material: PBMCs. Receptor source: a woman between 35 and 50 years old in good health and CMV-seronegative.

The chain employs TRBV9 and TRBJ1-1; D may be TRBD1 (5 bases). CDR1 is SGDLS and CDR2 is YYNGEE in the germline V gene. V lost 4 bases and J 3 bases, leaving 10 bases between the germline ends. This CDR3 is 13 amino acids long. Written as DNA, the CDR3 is TGTGCCAGCAGCTCCGGACACGACACTGAAGCTTTCTTT. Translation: CASSSGHDTEAFF.

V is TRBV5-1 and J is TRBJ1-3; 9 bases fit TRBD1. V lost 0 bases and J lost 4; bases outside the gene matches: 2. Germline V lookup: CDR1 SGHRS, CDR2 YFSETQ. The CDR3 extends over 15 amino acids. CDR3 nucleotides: TGCGCCAGCAGCTTGGACGGACAGGGGGGAAACACCATATATTTT. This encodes CASSLDGQGGNTIYF.

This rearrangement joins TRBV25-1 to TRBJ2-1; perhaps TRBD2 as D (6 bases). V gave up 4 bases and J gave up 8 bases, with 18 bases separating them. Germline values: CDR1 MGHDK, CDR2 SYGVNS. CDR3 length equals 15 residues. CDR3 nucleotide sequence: TGTGCCAGCAGTGTAGCGGAATTCTCCAAAGATGAGCAGTTCTTC. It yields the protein CASSVAEFSKDEQFF.

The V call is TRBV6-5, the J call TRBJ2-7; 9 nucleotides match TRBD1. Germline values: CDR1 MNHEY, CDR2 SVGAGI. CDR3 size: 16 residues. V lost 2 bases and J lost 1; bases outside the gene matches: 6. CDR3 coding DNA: TGTGCCAGCAGTTACCACCGGGACAGGGCATCCTACGAGCAGTACTTC. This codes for CASSYHRDRASYEQYF.

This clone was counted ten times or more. CDR3 sequence (DNA): TGCGCCAGCAGCCAAGCGCTTAGTTTGCGGTCAGGGTCTTTCTTT. Translation: CASSQALSLRSGSFF. V and J are TRBV4-1 and TRBJ1-1, with a tentative D call TRBD1 (5 bases). Germline V gene data show CDR1 as MGHRA and CDR2 as YSYEKL. The CDR3 is made up of 15 amino acids. V lost 1 base to trimming and J lost 12 bases, with 21 bases between them.

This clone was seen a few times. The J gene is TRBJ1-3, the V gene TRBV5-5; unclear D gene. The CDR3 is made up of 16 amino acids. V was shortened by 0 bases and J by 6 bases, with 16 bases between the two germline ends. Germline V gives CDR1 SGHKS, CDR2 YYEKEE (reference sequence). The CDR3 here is CASSLVAQAGENTIYF. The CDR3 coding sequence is TGTGCCAGCAGCTTGGTCGCGCAGGCCGGTGAAAACACCATATATTTT. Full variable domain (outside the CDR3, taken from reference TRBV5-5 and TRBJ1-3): DAGVTQSPTHLIKTRGQQVTLRCSPISGHKSVSWYQQVLGQGPQFIFQYYEKEERGRGNFPDRFSARQFPNYSSELNVNALLLGDSALYLCASSLVAQAGENTIYFGEGSWLTVV.

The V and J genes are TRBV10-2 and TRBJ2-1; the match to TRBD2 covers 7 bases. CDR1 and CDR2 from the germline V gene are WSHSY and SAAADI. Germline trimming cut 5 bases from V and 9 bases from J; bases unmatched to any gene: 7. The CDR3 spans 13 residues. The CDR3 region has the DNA TGCGCCAGCAGTTGGGACTATCGCGGTGAGCAGTTCTTC. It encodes CASSWDYRGEQFF.

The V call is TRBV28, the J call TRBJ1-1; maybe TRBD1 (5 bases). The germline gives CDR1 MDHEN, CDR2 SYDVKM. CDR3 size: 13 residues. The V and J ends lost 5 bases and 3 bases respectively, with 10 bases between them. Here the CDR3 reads CASSTDSDTEAFF. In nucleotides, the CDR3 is TGTGCCAGCAGTACCGACAGTGACACTGAAGCTTTCTTT.

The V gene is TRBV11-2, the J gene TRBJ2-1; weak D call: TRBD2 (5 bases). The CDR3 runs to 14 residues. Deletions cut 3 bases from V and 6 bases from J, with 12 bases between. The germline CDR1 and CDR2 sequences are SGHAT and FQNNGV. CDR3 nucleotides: TGTGCCAGCAGCTTGAGGGAGTGGGGCAATGAGCAGTTCTTC. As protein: CASSLREWGNEQFF.

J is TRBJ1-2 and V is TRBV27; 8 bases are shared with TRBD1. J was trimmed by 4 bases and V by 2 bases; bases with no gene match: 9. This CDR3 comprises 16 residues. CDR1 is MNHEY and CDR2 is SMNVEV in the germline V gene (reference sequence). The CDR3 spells CASSLVPWTGPYGYTF. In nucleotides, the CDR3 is TGTGCCAGCAGTTTAGTCCCATGGACAGGGCCCTATGGCTACACCTTC.

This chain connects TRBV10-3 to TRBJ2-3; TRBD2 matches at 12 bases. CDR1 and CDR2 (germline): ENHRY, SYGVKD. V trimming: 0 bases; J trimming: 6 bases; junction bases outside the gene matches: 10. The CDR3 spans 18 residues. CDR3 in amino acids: CAISESYLAGGLGDTQYF. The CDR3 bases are TGTGCCATCAGTGAGTCGTATCTAGCGGGGGGGCTCGGGGATACGCAGTATTTT.

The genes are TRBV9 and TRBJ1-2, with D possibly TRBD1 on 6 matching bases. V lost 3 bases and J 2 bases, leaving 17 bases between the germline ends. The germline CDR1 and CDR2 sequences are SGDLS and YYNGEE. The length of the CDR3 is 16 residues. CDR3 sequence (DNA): TGTGCCAGCAGCGCATTCCCCAGACAGGCAAACTATGGCTACACCTTC. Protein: CASSAFPRQANYGYTF.

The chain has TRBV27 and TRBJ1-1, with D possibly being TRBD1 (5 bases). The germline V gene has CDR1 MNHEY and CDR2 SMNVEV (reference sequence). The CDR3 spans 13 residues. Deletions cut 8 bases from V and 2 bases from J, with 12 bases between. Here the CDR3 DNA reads TGTGCCAGCCGCCCTTGGGGCAACACTGAAGCTTTCTTT. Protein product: CASRPWGNTEAFF.

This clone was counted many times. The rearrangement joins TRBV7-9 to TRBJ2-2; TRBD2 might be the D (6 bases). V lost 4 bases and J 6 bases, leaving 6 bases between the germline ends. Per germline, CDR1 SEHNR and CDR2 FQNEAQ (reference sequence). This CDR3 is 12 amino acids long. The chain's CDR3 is CASSSGAGELFF. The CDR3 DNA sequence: TGTGCCAGCAGCTCGGGGGCCGGGGAGCTGTTTTTT.

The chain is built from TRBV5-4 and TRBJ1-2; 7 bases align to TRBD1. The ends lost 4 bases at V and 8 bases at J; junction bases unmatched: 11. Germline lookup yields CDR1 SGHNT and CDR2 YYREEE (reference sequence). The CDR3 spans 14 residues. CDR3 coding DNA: TGTGCCAGCAGCCTCAGTGGAGGGGGCTACGGCTACACCTTC. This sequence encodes CASSLSGGGYGYTF.

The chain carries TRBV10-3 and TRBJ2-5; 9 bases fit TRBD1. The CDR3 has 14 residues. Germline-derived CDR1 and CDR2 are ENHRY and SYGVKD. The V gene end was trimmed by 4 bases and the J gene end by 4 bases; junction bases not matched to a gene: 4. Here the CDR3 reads CAISVGQGPETQYF. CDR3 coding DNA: TGTGCCATCAGTGTAGGACAGGGGCCAGAGACCCAGTACTTC.

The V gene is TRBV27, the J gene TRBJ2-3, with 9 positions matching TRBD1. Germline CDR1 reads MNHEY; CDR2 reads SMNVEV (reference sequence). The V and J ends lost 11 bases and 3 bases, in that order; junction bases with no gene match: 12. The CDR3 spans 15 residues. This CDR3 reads CAVVDRGIGTDTQYF. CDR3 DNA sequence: TGTGCCGTGGTTGACAGGGGGATTGGGACAGATACGCAGTATTTT.

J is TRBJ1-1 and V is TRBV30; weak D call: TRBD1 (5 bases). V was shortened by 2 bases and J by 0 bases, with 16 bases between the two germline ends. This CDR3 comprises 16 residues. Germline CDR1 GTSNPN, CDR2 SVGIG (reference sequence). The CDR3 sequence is CAWSSRQRSMNTEAFF. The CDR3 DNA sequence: TGTGCCTGGAGTTCGCGACAGCGTTCCATGAACACTGAAGCTTTCTTT.

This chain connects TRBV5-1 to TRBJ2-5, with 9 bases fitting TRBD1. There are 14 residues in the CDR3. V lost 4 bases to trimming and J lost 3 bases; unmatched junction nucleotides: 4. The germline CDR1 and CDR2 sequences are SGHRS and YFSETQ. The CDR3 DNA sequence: TGCGCCAGCAGCCCTAGACAGGGGGAAGAGACCCAGTACTTC. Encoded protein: CASSPRQGEETQYF.

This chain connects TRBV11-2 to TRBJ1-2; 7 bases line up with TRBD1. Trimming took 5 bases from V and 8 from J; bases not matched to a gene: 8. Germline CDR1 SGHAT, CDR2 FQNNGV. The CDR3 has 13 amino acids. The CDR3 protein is CASSPRQGLGYTF. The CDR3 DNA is TGTGCCAGCAGCCCGAGACAGGGCCTCGGCTACACCTTC.

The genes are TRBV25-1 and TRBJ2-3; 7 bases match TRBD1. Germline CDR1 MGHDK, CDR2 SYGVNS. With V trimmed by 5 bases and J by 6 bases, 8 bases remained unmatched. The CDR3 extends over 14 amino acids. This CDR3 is CASSPTGAEDTQYF. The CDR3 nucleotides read TGTGCCAGCAGTCCTACAGGGGCGGAGGATACGCAGTATTTT.

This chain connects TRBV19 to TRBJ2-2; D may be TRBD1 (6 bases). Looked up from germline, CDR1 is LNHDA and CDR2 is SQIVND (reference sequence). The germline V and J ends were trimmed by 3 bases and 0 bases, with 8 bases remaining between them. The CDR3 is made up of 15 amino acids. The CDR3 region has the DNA TGTGCCAGTAGTATGGGACACTCGAACACCGGGGAGCTGTTTTTT. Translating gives CASSMGHSNTGELFF.

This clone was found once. CDR3: CASSPPGGGLEQFF. CDR3 DNA sequence: TGTGCCAGCTCACCACCGGGAGGGGGTCTTGAGCAGTTCTTC. The chain links TRBV18 to TRBJ2-1; a possible D gene is TRBD2 (7 bases). Trimming pared 0 bases from V and 9 bases from J, leaving 12 bases between. The CDR3 has 14 amino acids. Germline V lookup: CDR1 KGHSH, CDR2 LQKENI.

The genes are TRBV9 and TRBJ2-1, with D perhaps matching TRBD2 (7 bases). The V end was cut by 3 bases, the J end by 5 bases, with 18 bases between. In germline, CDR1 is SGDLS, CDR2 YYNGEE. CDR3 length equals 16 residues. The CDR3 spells CASSGPPGGHDNEQFF. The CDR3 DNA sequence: TGTGCCAGCAGCGGCCCCCCCGGGGGGCACGACAATGAGCAGTTCTTC. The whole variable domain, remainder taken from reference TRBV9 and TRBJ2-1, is DSGVTQTPKHLITATGQRVTLRCSPRSGDLSVYWYQQSLDQGLQFLIQYYNGEERAKGNILERFSAQQFPDLHSELNLSSLELGDSALYFCASSGPPGGHDNEQFFGPGTRLTVL.

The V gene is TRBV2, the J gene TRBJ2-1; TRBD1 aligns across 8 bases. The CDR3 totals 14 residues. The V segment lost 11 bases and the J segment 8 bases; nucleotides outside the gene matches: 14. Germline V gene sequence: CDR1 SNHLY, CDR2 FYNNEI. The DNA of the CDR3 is TGTGCCGGGAAAGACAGGGGTGGAGTGTATGAGCAGTTCTTC. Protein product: CAGKDRGGVYEQFF.